This T cell receptor (beta chain) was retrieved from a study of blood T cell repertoires in COVID-19. Study-wide context: Acute-phase and convalescent COVID-19 samples originated in the United States, Italy and Spain.

The CDR3 is made up of 15 amino acids. Trimming removed 0 bases from V and 3 bases from J; junction bases left unmatched: 6. The germline V gene has CDR1 SGHRS and CDR2 YFSETQ. Only in-frame clones appear in the TCRdb table, and some are missing; sequencing was by immunoSEQ multiplex PCR. The table lists about 170,000 clones, around 80% of them singletons. The chain couples TRBV5-1 to TRBJ2-7, with TRBD1 identical over 7 bases. This clonotype was sampled from a woman of 80 years or more with acute or convalescent COVID-19. The sequenced sample was peripheral blood. The CDR3 region is CASSLEVTGIYEQYF. The CDR3 DNA is TGCGCCAGCAGCTTGGAAGTGACAGGGATCTACGAGCAGTACTTC.